This T cell receptor beta chain comes out of a study of T-cell reconstitution after alpha-beta-depleted transplantation in children. The CDR3 consists of 12 residues. Germline assignment: CDR1 KGHSH and CDR2 LQKENI. V lost 2 bases and J lost 6, with 8 bases in between. Construction of the TCRbeta library involved unique molecular identifiers. MiXCR was run by TCRdb on the PCR reads, yielding one entry per CDR3 protein. The sample has around 490,000 distinct CDR3 sequences; roughly an eighth are singletons. On this clonotype: Its antigen is as yet unknown.

General study findings and limits: Where some patients showed high TCRbeta diversity at day 60, it came from recipient T cells and thymic progenitors that had survived. Where alpha-beta T cells came from about two months after transplant was reportedly several hundred expanded graft clones.

This sample comprised PBMCs, mostly from graft donor cells, obtained 180 days after TCRalphabeta/CD19-depleted stem cell transplant. This clonotype was sampled from a female patient aged 2 to 10 who had a stem cell transplant for aplastic anemia, so the T cells may come from the graft donor. This chain joins TRBV18 and TRBJ2-7; D call uncertain. This CDR3 reads CASSPVSGEQYV. The CDR3 coding sequence is TGTGCCAGCTCACCAGTGTCCGGCGAGCAGTACGTC.